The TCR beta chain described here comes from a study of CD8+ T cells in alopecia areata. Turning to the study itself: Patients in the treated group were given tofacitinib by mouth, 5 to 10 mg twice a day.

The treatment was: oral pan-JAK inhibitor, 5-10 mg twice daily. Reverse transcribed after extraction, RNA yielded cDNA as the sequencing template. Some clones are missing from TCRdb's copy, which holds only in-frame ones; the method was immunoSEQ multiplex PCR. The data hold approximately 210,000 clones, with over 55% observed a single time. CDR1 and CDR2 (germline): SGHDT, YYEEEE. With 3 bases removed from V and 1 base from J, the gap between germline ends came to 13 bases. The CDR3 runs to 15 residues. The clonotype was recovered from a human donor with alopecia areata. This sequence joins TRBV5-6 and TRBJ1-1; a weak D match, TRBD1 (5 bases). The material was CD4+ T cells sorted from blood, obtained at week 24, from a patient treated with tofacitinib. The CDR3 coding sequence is TGTGCCAGCAGCTACCAGGGAGTTAGGAACACTGAAGCTTTCTTT. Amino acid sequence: CASSYQGVRNTEAFF.